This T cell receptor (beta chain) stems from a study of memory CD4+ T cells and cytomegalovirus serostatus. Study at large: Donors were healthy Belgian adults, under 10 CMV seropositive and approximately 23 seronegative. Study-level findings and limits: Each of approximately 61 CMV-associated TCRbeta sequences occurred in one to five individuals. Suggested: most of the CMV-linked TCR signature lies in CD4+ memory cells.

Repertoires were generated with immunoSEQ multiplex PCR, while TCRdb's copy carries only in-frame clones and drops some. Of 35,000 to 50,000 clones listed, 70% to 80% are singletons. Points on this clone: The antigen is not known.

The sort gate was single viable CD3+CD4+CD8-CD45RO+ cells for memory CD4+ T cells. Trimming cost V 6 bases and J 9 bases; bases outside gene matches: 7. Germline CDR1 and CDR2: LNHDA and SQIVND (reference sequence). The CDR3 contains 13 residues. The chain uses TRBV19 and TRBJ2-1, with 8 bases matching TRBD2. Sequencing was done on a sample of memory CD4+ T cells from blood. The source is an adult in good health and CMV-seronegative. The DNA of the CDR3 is TGTGCCAGTAGCCCAGCGGGAGATCCTGAGCAGTTCTTC. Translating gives CASSPAGDPEQFF.